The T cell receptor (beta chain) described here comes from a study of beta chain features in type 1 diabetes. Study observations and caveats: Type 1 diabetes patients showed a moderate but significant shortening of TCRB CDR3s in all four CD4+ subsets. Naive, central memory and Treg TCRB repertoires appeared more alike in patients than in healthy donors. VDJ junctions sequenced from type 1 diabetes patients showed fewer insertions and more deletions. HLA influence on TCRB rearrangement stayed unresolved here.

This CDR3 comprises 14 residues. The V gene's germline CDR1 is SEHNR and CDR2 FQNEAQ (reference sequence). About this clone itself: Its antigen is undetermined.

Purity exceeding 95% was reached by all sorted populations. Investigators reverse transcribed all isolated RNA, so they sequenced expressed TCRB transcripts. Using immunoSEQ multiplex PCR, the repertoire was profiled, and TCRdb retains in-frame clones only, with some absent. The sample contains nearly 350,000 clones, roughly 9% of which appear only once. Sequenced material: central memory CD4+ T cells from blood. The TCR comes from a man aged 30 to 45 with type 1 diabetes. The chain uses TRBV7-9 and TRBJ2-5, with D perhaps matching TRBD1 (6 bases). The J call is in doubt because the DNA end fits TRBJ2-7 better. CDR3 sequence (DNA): TGTGCCAGCAGCTCTCAGGGGTTAATCTACGAGCAGTACTTC. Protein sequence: CASSSQGLIYEQYF.